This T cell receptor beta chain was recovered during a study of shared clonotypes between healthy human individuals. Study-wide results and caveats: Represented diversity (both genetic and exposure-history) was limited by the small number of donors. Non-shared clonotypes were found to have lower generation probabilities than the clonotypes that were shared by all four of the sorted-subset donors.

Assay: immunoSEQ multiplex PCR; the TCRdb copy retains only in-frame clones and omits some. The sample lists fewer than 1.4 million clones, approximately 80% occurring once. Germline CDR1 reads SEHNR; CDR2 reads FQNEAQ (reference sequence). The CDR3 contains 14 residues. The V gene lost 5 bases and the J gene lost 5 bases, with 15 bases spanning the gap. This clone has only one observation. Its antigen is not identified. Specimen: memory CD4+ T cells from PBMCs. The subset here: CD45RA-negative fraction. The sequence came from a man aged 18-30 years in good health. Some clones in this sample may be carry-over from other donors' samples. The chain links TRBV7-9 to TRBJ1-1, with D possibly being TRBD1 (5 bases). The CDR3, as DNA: TGTGCCAGCAGCCGTAGGGACCGGGGAACTGAAGCTTTCTTT. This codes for CASSRRDRGTEAFF.